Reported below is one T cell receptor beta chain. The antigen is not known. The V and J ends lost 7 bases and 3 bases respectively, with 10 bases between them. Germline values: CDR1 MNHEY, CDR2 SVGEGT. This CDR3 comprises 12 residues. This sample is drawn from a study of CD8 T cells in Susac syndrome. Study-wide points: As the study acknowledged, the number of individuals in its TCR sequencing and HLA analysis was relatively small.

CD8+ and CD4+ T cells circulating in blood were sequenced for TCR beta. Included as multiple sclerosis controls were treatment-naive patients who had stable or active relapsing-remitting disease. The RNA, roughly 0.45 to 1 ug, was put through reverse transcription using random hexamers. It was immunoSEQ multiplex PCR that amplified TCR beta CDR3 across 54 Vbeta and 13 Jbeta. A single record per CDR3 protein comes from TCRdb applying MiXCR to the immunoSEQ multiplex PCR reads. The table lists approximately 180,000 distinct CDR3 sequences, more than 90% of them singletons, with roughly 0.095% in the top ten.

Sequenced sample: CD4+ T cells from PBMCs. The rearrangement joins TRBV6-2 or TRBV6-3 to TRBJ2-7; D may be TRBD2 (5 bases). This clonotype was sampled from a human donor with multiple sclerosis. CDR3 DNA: TGTGCCAGCAAAGAGGGTTTCTACGAGCAGTACTTC. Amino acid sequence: CASKEGFYEQYF.